The 25 T cell receptor beta chains below were found in one sample sequenced in a study of blood T cell repertoires in COVID-19. Libraries were prepared by immunoSEQ multiplex PCR; TCRdb keeps only in-frame clonotypes and omits some of them. The sample lists roughly 350,000 clones, around 85% seen once, with 3.6% in the top ten. Source material: peripheral blood. All receptors come from a woman aged 18-29 years with acute or convalescent COVID-19.

The V call is TRBV19, the J call TRBJ1-1; 7 nucleotides match TRBD1. Trimming at V came to 5 bases and at J to 0 bases, leaving 9 bases not matched to a gene. The CDR3 length is 16 residues. Germline assignment: CDR1 LNHDA and CDR2 SQIVND (reference sequence). CDR3 protein: CASSPGTDTLNTEAFF. In DNA form, the CDR3 reads TGTGCCAGTAGTCCAGGGACAGATACTTTGAACACTGAAGCTTTCTTT.

V gene TRBV18 combines with J gene TRBJ1-4; the D is unclear. Trimming stripped 0 bases from V and 6 bases from J, with 11 bases between. From germline, CDR1 is KGHSH and CDR2 LQKENI. The CDR3 extends over 15 amino acids. The CDR3 is CASSPPSYGDEKLFF. DNA of the CDR3: TGTGCCAGCTCACCACCGTCGTACGGAGATGAAAAACTGTTTTTT.

This clone has more than one count but fewer than ten. The rearrangement uses TRBV19 and TRBJ2-7; 10 positions match TRBD2. Germline V gives CDR1 LNHDA, CDR2 SQIVND (reference sequence). V lost 4 bases and J lost 7; bases outside the gene matches: 10. CDR3 length: 15 amino acids. The CDR3 sequence is CASSKGLAGVKEQYF. The CDR3 region has the DNA TGTGCCAGTAGTAAGGGGCTAGCGGGAGTCAAAGAGCAGTACTTC.

The rearrangement joins TRBV5-1 to TRBJ1-1; 7 bases agree with TRBD1. Per germline, CDR1 SGHRS and CDR2 YFSETQ. Trimming removed 3 bases from V and 3 bases from J; junction bases left unmatched: 5. The CDR3 has 14 amino acids. The CDR3 sequence: CASSWIGQDTEAFF. Written as DNA, the CDR3 is TGCGCCAGCAGCTGGATCGGACAGGACACTGAAGCTTTCTTT. The full variable domain, in which reference TRBV5-1 and TRBJ1-1 provide the parts outside the CDR3, is KAGVTQTPRYLIKTRGQQVTLSCSPISGHRSVSWYQQTPGQGLQFLFEYFSETQRNKGNFPGRFSGRQFSNSRSEMNVSTLELGDSALYLCASSWIGQDTEAFFGQGTRLTVV.

A remark on this clone: Other DNA sequences in this sample translate to the same CDR3. V usage is TRBV19 and J usage is TRBJ1-1, with 9 nucleotides matching TRBD1. Germline values: CDR1 LNHDA, CDR2 SQIVND (reference sequence). CDR3 size: 14 residues. Losses at the gene ends were 5 bases for V and 2 bases for J; bases not matched to a gene: 3. The CDR3 protein is CASSLGQGNTEAFF. CDR3 nucleotide sequence: TGTGCCAGTAGTTTGGGACAGGGTAACACTGAAGCTTTCTTT. Variable domain in full (rest from reference TRBV19 and TRBJ1-1): DGGITQSPKYLFRKEGQNVTLSCEQNLNHDAMYWYRQDPGQGLRLIYYSQIVNDFQKGDIAEGYSVSREKKESFPLTVTSAQKNPTAFYLCASSLGQGNTEAFFGQGTRLTVV.

Regarding this clone: The same CDR3 arises from other DNA sequences in this sample as well. The V gene is TRBV5-1, the J gene TRBJ1-2, with 10 nucleotides matching TRBD1. The V segment lost 4 bases and the J segment 5 bases; nucleotides outside the gene matches: 5. The germline V gene has CDR1 SGHRS and CDR2 YFSETQ. The CDR3 covers 14 residues. CDR3 sequence (DNA): TGCGCCAGCAGCCCCCGACAGGGGGCTTATGGCTACACCTTC. Its protein product is CASSPRQGAYGYTF.

This clone was observed once. The chain has TRBV6-5 and TRBJ1-1; 7 positions agree with TRBD1. J gave up 3 bases and V 6 bases, and 7 bases lay outside the gene matches. This CDR3 has 14 residues. Germline lookup yields CDR1 MNHEY and CDR2 SVGAGI. The CDR3 coding sequence is TGTGCCAGCAGCTACAGGGGTGGGGACACTGAAGCTTTCTTT. Its translation is CASSYRGGDTEAFF.

The chain combines TRBV6-1 with TRBJ1-2; D is possibly TRBD1 (6 bases). The CDR3 length is 15 residues. Trimming removed 3 bases from V and 4 bases from J, with 15 bases in between. The germline V gene has CDR1 MNHNS and CDR2 SASEGT. CDR3 nucleotide sequence: TGTGCCAGCAGTGAGGGCCAGGGGAGCTCCTATGGCTACACCTTC. It specifies CASSEGQGSSYGYTF.

The rearrangement uses TRBV19 and TRBJ1-6, with unresolved D. Germline lookup yields CDR1 LNHDA and CDR2 SQIVND (reference sequence). The CDR3 loop spans 16 amino acids. V was cut by 4 bases and J by 2 bases, with 12 bases left in between. The CDR3 spells CASSTGIGAYNSPLHF. The CDR3, as DNA: TGTGCCAGTAGTACCGGGATTGGGGCCTATAATTCACCCCTCCACTTT.

The chain couples TRBV5-8 to TRBJ2-7; no clear D. Germline V gene data show CDR1 as SGHTS and CDR2 as YDEGEE. Trimming took 8 bases from V and 6 from J, leaving 9 bases between them. This CDR3 is 10 amino acids long. CDR3 DNA sequence: TGTGCCAGTGTGAGGCTCGAGCAGTACTTC. Its translation: CASVRLEQYF. Full variable domain (remainder filled in from reference TRBV5-8 and TRBJ2-7): EAGVTQSPTHLIKTRGQQATLRCSPISGHTSVYWYQQALGLGLQFLLWYDEGEERNRGNFPPRFSGRQFPNYSSELNVNALELEDSALYLCASVRLEQYFGPGTRLTVT.

V and J are TRBV6-5 and TRBJ2-7; 7 nucleotides line up with TRBD2. CDR1 is MNHEY, CDR2 SVGAGI, per germline. V gave up 8 bases and J gave up 3 bases; unmatched junction bases: 13. There are 15 residues in the CDR3. CDR3 coding DNA: TGTGCCAGCGCTAGCGGATCTCTTACAGTCTACGAGCAGTACTTC. Translated, it gives CASASGSLTVYEQYF.

Concerning this clone: The same CDR3 arises from other DNA sequences in this sample as well. The DNA for the CDR3 is TGTGCCAGCAGTTACGGGACTAGCGAGACCCAGTACTTC. Residues: CASSYGTSETQYF. The rearrangement uses TRBV6-5 and TRBJ2-5; 9 nucleotides align to TRBD2. The ends lost 2 bases at V and 5 bases at J; junction bases unmatched: 0. This CDR3 has 13 residues. Germline V gene lookup returns CDR1 MNHEY and CDR2 SVGAGI.

This chain joins TRBV19 and TRBJ2-1; 8 nucleotides agree with TRBD2. Germline assignment: CDR1 LNHDA and CDR2 SQIVND (reference sequence). V lost 4 bases to trimming and J lost 0 bases; unmatched junction nucleotides: 5. This CDR3 has 16 amino acids. The CDR3 here is CASSTLGGGSYNEQFF. Here the CDR3 DNA reads TGTGCCAGTAGTACCCTCGGGGGGGGCTCCTACAATGAGCAGTTCTTC. Variable domain in full (rest from reference TRBV19 and TRBJ2-1): DGGITQSPKYLFRKEGQNVTLSCEQNLNHDAMYWYRQDPGQGLRLIYYSQIVNDFQKGDIAEGYSVSREKKESFPLTVTSAQKNPTAFYLCASSTLGGGSYNEQFFGPGTRLTVL.

The J gene is TRBJ2-2, the V gene TRBV19; 14 bases are shared with TRBD2. This CDR3 spans 17 amino acids. Germline assignment: CDR1 LNHDA and CDR2 SQIVND (reference sequence). The V and J ends lost 5 bases and 8 bases, in that order; junction bases with no gene match: 10. The DNA of the CDR3 is TGTGCCAGTAGTGTTTCACCGGGACTAGCGGGAGCTGGGGAGCTGTTTTTT. Its protein is CASSVSPGLAGAGELFF.

The rearrangement joins TRBV11-3 to TRBJ2-7; 8 bases align to TRBD2. CDR1 and CDR2 from the germline V gene are SGHNT and YENEEA. V lost 5 bases and J lost 5; bases outside the gene matches: 11. The CDR3 length is 15 residues. The CDR3 loop is CASSQRAGVIHEQYF. The CDR3 nucleotides read TGTGCCAGCAGCCAGAGAGCGGGAGTTATTCACGAGCAGTACTTC. The whole variable domain, remainder taken from reference TRBV11-3 and TRBJ2-7, is EAGVVQSPRYKIIEKKQPVAFWCNPISGHNTLYWYLQNLGQGPELLIRYENEEAVDDSQLPKDRFSAERLKGVDSTLKIQPAELGDSAVYLCASSQRAGVIHEQYFGPGTRLTVT.

The chain couples TRBV4-1 to TRBJ2-7, with TRBD2 identical over 8 bases. CDR1 is MGHRA and CDR2 is YSYEKL in the germline V gene. J was trimmed by 1 base and V by 1 base; bases with no gene match: 3. The CDR3 loop spans 15 amino acids. CDR3 nucleotide sequence: TGCGCCAGCAGCCAAGTCCTAGCGGGTTCCTACGAGCAGTACTTC. Translating gives CASSQVLAGSYEQYF.

The chain joins TRBV13 to TRBJ2-7; a possible D gene is TRBD1 (6 bases). The germline V and J ends were trimmed by 2 bases and 5 bases, with 10 bases remaining between them. Per the germline V gene, CDR1 is PRHDT and CDR2 is FYEKMQ (reference sequence). There are 13 residues in the CDR3. The CDR3 sequence: CASSLRQVNEQYF. Here the CDR3 DNA reads TGTGCCAGCAGCTTAAGACAGGTAAACGAGCAGTACTTC.

The chain couples TRBV6-5 to TRBJ2-4, with D possibly TRBD1 on 6 matching bases. Germline V lookup: CDR1 MNHEY, CDR2 SVGAGI. V was shortened by 4 bases and J by 1 base, with 11 bases between the two germline ends. The length of the CDR3 is 15 residues. In nucleotides, the CDR3 is TGTGCCAGCAGTTCAGGGGATTTTGCCAAAAACATTCAGTACTTC. Encoded protein: CASSSGDFAKNIQYF.

This clone was seen a single time. The rearrangement joins TRBV7-9 to TRBJ2-7, with TRBD2 matching 7 bases. Germline V gives CDR1 SEHNR, CDR2 FQNEAQ (reference sequence). The CDR3 sequence is 14 residues long. After removal of 5 bases from V and 7 bases from J, the junction contained 11 bases not matched to a gene. This CDR3 is CASSPPGGLGEQYF. CDR3 DNA sequence: TGTGCCAGCAGCCCGCCCGGGGGGTTGGGGGAGCAGTACTTC.

This chain's CDR3 is CASSQVGTGGQTEAFF. CDR3 coding DNA: TGCGCCAGCAGCCAAGTCGGGACAGGGGGCCAAACTGAAGCTTTCTTT. The chain joins TRBV4-1 to TRBJ1-1, with 12 positions matching TRBD1. Germline CDR1 MGHRA, CDR2 YSYEKL. The ends lost 1 base at V and 5 bases at J; junction bases unmatched: 5. The CDR3 is 16 residues long.

V gene TRBV12-3 or TRBV12-4 combines with J gene TRBJ2-2; D perhaps matches TRBD1 (6 bases). The CDR3 is 12 residues long. CDR3 in DNA: TGTGCATCGGGACAGAACACCGGGGAGCTGTTTTTT. As protein: CASGQNTGELFF.

The sample holds one count of this clone. This sequence joins TRBV4-1 and TRBJ2-7, with 9 bases matching TRBD1. CDR3 length: 15 amino acids. The V and J ends lost 4 bases and 3 bases, in that order; junction bases with no gene match: 7. The germline gives CDR1 MGHRA, CDR2 YSYEKL. For the CDR3, the DNA is TGCGCCAGCAGCCGAGACAGGACAGGGGTCTACGAGCAGTACTTC. It is translated as CASSRDRTGVYEQYF.

The count of this clone is one. The V and J genes are TRBV3-1 (or the pseudogene TRBV3-2) and TRBJ2-5; 16 nucleotides match TRBD2. Germline-derived CDR1 and CDR2 are LGHDT and YNNKEL (reference sequence). The CDR3 runs to 14 residues. J lost 5 bases, V lost 8 bases, and 2 bases had no gene match. The CDR3 here is CASGTSGGVETQYF. CDR3 DNA: TGTGCCAGCGGGACTAGCGGGGGGGTGGAGACCCAGTACTTC.

This clone has only one observation. The chain joins TRBV25-1 to TRBJ1-1; maybe TRBD1 (5 bases). From germline, CDR1 is MGHDK and CDR2 SYGVNS. V was trimmed by 1 base and J by 6 bases, leaving 18 bases between them. The CDR3 extends over 16 amino acids. The CDR3 loop reads CASSEFGKGTLSEAFF. DNA of the CDR3: TGTGCCAGCAGTGAATTTGGGAAAGGGACTTTGTCTGAAGCTTTCTTT.

This rearrangement joins TRBV28 to TRBJ1-5, with D possibly TRBD1 on 6 matching bases. The CDR3 runs to 14 residues. The V end lost 6 bases, the J end lost 5 bases, and 14 bases lay between the germline ends. Germline V gene lookup returns CDR1 MDHEN and CDR2 SYDVKM. CDR3 nucleotide sequence: TGTGCCAGCAGCCTAAGGGACACCCATCAGCCCCAGCATTTT. It yields the protein CASSLRDTHQPQHF.